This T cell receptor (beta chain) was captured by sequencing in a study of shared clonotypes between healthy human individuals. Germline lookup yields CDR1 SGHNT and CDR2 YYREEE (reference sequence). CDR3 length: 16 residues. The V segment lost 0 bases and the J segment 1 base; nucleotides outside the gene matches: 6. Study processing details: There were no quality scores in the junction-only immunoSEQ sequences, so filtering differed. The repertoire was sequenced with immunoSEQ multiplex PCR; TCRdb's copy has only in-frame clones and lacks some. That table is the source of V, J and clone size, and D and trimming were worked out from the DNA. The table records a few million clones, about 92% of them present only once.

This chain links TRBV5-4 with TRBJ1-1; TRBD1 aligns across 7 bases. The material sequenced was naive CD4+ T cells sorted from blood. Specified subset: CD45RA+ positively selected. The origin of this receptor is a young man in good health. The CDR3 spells CASSLGGTAGNTEAFF. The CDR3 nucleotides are TGTGCCAGCAGCTTGGGCGGGACAGCTGGGAACACTGAAGCTTTCTTT.